Listed here is a single T cell receptor (beta chain). Its antigen is as yet unknown. These data are taken from a study of T cell responses to AZD1222 COVID-19 vaccine. Study conclusions and caveats: Donors were mostly white British, more females; clonal diversity possibly underestimated. Among those given AZD1222, only 5 to 7 were seropositive at baseline. As reported, nearly half of all spike-specific TCRs target variant regions that are unmutated.

Generated by immunoSEQ multiplex PCR, the TCRdb table keeps only in-frame clones and is missing some. The sample consists of 120,000 or so clones, roughly 90% of them appearing once. CDR3 length: 16 residues. The V gene's germline CDR1 is MNHEY and CDR2 SVGAGI. Deletions cut 2 bases from V and 4 bases from J, with 18 bases between. The chain links TRBV6-5 to TRBJ2-7; a possible D gene is TRBD1 (5 bases). Sequencing used peripheral blood, obtained on day 0 of AZD1222 vaccination. The clonotype originates from an adult in good health. CDR3 loop: CASSYGAAQTIYEQYF. In DNA, the CDR3 is TGTGCCAGCAGTTACGGGGCAGCCCAAACCATTTACGAGCAGTACTTC.